Included here is one T cell receptor (beta chain) sequence, with context. These data come from a study of OX40 agonist ivuxolimab in advanced cancers. The table came from immunoSEQ multiplex PCR; TCRdb's copy has only in-frame clones and leaves some out. The repertoire holds 60,000 or so clones, with roughly 90% as singletons. Germline CDR1 is MDHEN and CDR2 is SYDVKM. This CDR3 has 13 residues. V trimming: 6 bases; J trimming: 6 bases; junction bases outside the gene matches: 5. This specimen was CD4+ or CD8+ T cells sorted from blood, taken in a trial of the OX40 agonist ivuxolimab. The TCR was taken from an adult with an advanced solid tumor such as melanoma, head and neck, liver or kidney cancer. The chain has TRBV28 and TRBJ1-2, with 9 bases that match TRBD1. CDR3 protein: CASSRGTGNGYTF. The CDR3 DNA reads TGTGCCAGCAGCCGTGGGACAGGGAATGGCTACACCTTC.